This T cell receptor (beta chain) appears in the sequencing data of a study of read filtering for tumor transcriptome and immune sequencing. The library was built from about 400 ng RNA with molecular barcoded adaptors for alpha/delta and beta/gamma chains. TCRdb passed the reads through MiXCR, listing each CDR3 protein once. The table lists about 23,000 distinct CDR3 sequences, roughly an eighth of them singletons. The CDR3 sequence is 15 residues long. Trimming shortened V by 6 bases and J by 1 base, and 14 bases separated the two germline ends. Germline values: CDR1 MDHEN, CDR2 SYDVKM. The V gene is TRBV28, the J gene TRBJ2-3, with D possibly TRBD2 on 5 matching bases. The clonotype originates from a donor at least 40 years old with multiple myeloma. The specimen was a population of CD138-negative cells sorted from bone marrow. DNA of the CDR3: TGTGCCAGCAGCCGGCCGGGATCTCGCACAGATACGCAGTATTTT. Its protein is CASSRPGSRTDTQYF.